This T cell receptor (beta chain) is drawn from a study of HIV-infected patients and healthy controls. TCRdb itself ran the 5' RACE reads through MiXCR, one entry per CDR3 protein. The sample has approximately 67,000 distinct CDR3 sequences; 15% to 20% are singletons. This CDR3 has 17 residues. V lost 0 bases and J 3 bases, leaving 15 bases between the germline ends. Germline assignment: CDR1 LGHDT and CDR2 YNNKEL (reference sequence). This clonotype was picked up many times. This clonotype was sampled from a human donor in good health. The chain joins TRBV3-1 to TRBJ2-4; D gene uncertain. The sequenced sample consisted of CD4+ T cells from blood. The CDR3 loop is CASSQDVGLVDKNIQYF. CDR3 coding DNA: TGTGCCAGCAGCCAAGATGTCGGTTTGGTAGACAAAAACATTCAGTACTTC.